These 23 T cell receptor beta chains originate from one sample sequenced in a study of cytotoxic CD8 clonotypes in ibrutinib-treated CLL. Assay used: immunoSEQ multiplex PCR; TCRdb lists only in-frame clones, some missing. The sample lists 80,000 to 95,000 clones, 75% to 85% seen once, with around 5% in the top ten. The source material was PBMCs, sampled after 12 months of ibrutinib treatment. These receptors all come from a human donor with chronic lymphocytic leukemia.

The V call is TRBV11-2, the J call TRBJ2-6; D possibly corresponds to TRBD1 (6 bases). Trimming took 5 bases from V and 0 from J, leaving 20 bases between them. In germline, CDR1 is SGHAT, CDR2 FQNNGV. The CDR3 totals 19 residues. CDR3 protein: CASSPRGWTVPSGANVLTF. The CDR3 nucleotides read TGTGCCAGCAGCCCGAGGGGGTGGACAGTCCCCTCTGGGGCCAACGTCCTGACTTTC. Variable domain in full (rest from reference TRBV11-2 and TRBJ2-6): EAGVAQSPRYKIIEKRQSVAFWCNPISGHATLYWYQQILGQGPKLLIQFQNNGVVDDSQLPKDRFSAERLKGVDSTLKIQPAKLEDSAVYLCASSPRGWTVPSGANVLTFGAGSRLTVL.

The genes are TRBV19 and TRBJ2-1; weak D call: TRBD2 (6 bases). The length of the CDR3 is 15 residues. The V end lost 3 bases, the J end lost 6 bases, and 15 bases lay between the germline ends. CDR1 LNHDA and CDR2 SQIVND come from the germline V gene (reference sequence). CDR3 nucleotides: TGTGCCAGTAGTATGTTTGGGGGGTCCCTCAATGAGCAGTTCTTC. This translates into CASSMFGGSLNEQFF.

This clone was seen more than once but under ten times. The chain has TRBV19 and TRBJ1-6; D call uncertain. Germline V gene lookup returns CDR1 LNHDA and CDR2 SQIVND (reference sequence). Trimming took off 5 bases at V and 9 bases at J, with 8 bases between the two ends. This CDR3 spans 12 amino acids. The chain's CDR3 is CASSFAGSPLHF. The CDR3 region has the DNA TGTGCCAGTAGTTTCGCGGGTTCACCCCTCCACTTT.

This clone was seen a single time. V is TRBV6-1 and J is TRBJ2-5; D may correspond to TRBD1 or TRBD2 (5 bases each). This CDR3 region has 15 residues. V shed 3 bases and J shed 4 bases, with 15 bases lying between them. Germline V gene lookup returns CDR1 MNHNS and CDR2 SASEGT. The CDR3 region has the DNA TGTGCCAGCAGTGACCCCGGGACCATGGGAGAGACCCAGTACTTC. Protein sequence: CASSDPGTMGETQYF.

This clone showed up many times. The V call is TRBV7-8, the J call TRBJ2-7, with D possibly matching TRBD1 (6 bases). The CDR3 covers 15 residues. Deletions cut 5 bases from V and 5 bases from J, with 19 bases between. Germline assignment: CDR1 SGHVS and CDR2 FQNEAQ. CDR3 amino acids: CASSRGWGRGHEQYF. The CDR3 region has the DNA TGTGCCAGCAGCCGTGGGTGGGGCAGGGGCCACGAGCAGTACTTC. The entire variable domain, with the rest obtained from reference TRBV7-8 and TRBJ2-7, is as follows: GAGVSQSPRYKVAKRGQDVALRCDPISGHVSLFWYQQALGQGPEFLTYFQNEAQLDKSGLPSDRFFAERPEGSVSTLKIQRTQQEDSAVYLCASSRGWGRGHEQYFGPGTRLTVT.

This clone was detected only a few times. This sequence joins TRBV28 and TRBJ2-7; D might be TRBD1 or TRBD2, each matching 5 bases. Per germline, CDR1 MDHEN and CDR2 SYDVKM. The CDR3 totals 14 residues. Trimming pared 3 bases from V and 7 bases from J, leaving 16 bases between. The CDR3 protein is CASSFPGPTGEQYF. CDR3 coding DNA: TGTGCCAGCAGTTTCCCGGGGCCAACCGGGGAGCAGTACTTC.

The rearrangement uses TRBV2 and TRBJ2-7, with D maybe TRBD2 (6 bases). CDR3 length equals 15 residues. The V end lost 4 bases, the J end lost 7 bases, and 20 bases lay between the germline ends. CDR1 and CDR2 (germline): SNHLY, FYNNEI. The CDR3 protein is CASSAAGGTYGEQYF. The CDR3 nucleotides are TGTGCCAGCAGTGCCGCCGGCGGGACCTACGGAGAGCAGTACTTC.

The gene calls are TRBV10-3 and TRBJ2-7, with D perhaps matching TRBD1 (6 bases). Per the germline V gene, CDR1 is ENHRY and CDR2 is SYGVKD. This CDR3 has 13 amino acids. Trimming took 7 bases from V and 2 from J, leaving 12 bases between them. The CDR3: CAIKAGATYEQYF. The CDR3 DNA reads TGTGCCATCAAGGCAGGGGCAACCTACGAGCAGTACTTC.

The CDR3 bases are TGCAGCGTTGAAGGTCGGGGGTCTGACGAGCAGTACTTC. It translates to CSVEGRGSDEQYF. The chain links TRBV29-1 to TRBJ2-7, with TRBD2 as a possible D gene (6 bases). The CDR3 consists of 13 residues. V was pared by 1 base and J by 5 bases, with 12 bases between. Germline lookup yields CDR1 SQVTM and CDR2 ANQGSEA.

This clone was observed a few times. The V call is TRBV19, the J call TRBJ1-2, with 7 bases fitting TRBD1. The J segment lost 5 bases and the V segment lost 3 bases, leaving 9 bases of the junction unmatched. Germline V CDR1 and CDR2: LNHDA, SQIVND (reference sequence). The CDR3 consists of 15 residues. CDR3 nucleotides: TGTGCCAGTAGTATCGTAACCGGGACAGTATATGGCTACACCTTC. It yields the protein CASSIVTGTVYGYTF.

The chain carries TRBV27 and TRBJ1-5; D gene uncertain. This CDR3 is built from 15 residues. Germline V CDR1 and CDR2: MNHEY, SMNVEV (reference sequence). V was cut by 0 bases and J by 6 bases, with 12 bases left in between. The CDR3, as DNA: TGTGCCAGCAGTTTATCGCAAGCGATCCCTCAGCCCCAGCATTTT. Protein sequence: CASSLSQAIPQPQHF.

The rearrangement joins TRBV9 to TRBJ2-7; D possibly corresponds to TRBD1 (6 bases). The length of the CDR3 is 14 residues. Germline V lookup: CDR1 SGDLS, CDR2 YYNGEE. Trimming took 4 bases from V and 7 from J, leaving 18 bases between them. The CDR3: CASSPSGTTGEQYF. The CDR3 DNA follows: TGTGCCAGCAGCCCCTCGGGGACAACGGGGGAGCAGTACTTC.

This sequence joins TRBV7-9 and TRBJ2-6; unclear D gene. The germline V gene has CDR1 SEHNR and CDR2 FQNEAQ (reference sequence). The CDR3 is 17 amino acids. V was trimmed by 5 bases and J by 0 bases, leaving 14 bases between them. The CDR3 bases are TGTGCCAGCAGCCCGGTGGGGTTTCCCTCTGGGGCCAACGTCCTGACTTTC. Translated, it gives CASSPVGFPSGANVLTF.

The chain combines TRBV27 with TRBJ2-1; D unresolved. The CDR3 runs 15 residues. V gave up 5 bases and J gave up 7 bases, with 18 bases separating them. Germline CDR1 and CDR2: MNHEY and SMNVEV (reference sequence). The CDR3 DNA follows: TGTGCCAGCAGTCGCCCCGCAACGGGTGGTAATGAGCAGTTCTTC. Translation gives CASSRPATGGNEQFF.

This clone is a singleton in its sample. The V gene is TRBV19, the J gene TRBJ1-5; a weak D match, TRBD1 (5 bases). V was pared by 1 base and J by 6 bases, with 13 bases between. Per the germline V gene, CDR1 is LNHDA and CDR2 is SQIVND (reference sequence). The CDR3 consists of 15 residues. The chain's CDR3 is CASSIGGTAPQPQHF. The CDR3 DNA follows: TGTGCCAGTAGTATAGGCGGGACGGCCCCTCAGCCCCAGCATTTT.

The chain is built from TRBV11-2 and TRBJ2-6; 8 bases agree with TRBD1. With 4 bases clipped from V and 0 bases from J, the junction kept 5 bases outside the gene matches. The CDR3 is 17 amino acids. Germline values: CDR1 SGHAT, CDR2 FQNNGV. The CDR3 DNA reads as TGTGCCAGCAGCTGGACAGGGTGGGCCTCTGGGGCCAACGTCCTGACTTTC. Residues: CASSWTGWASGANVLTF.

V and J are TRBV28 and TRBJ2-7; D may be TRBD2 (6 bases). This CDR3 region has 15 residues. Between the trimmed V and J ends, which lost 7 bases and 3 bases, there was a span of 19 bases. Germline V lookup: CDR1 MDHEN, CDR2 SYDVKM. The CDR3 sequence: CASIGRGRGFYEQYF. The CDR3 nucleotides are TGTGCCAGCATCGGCCGGGGGAGAGGGTTCTACGAGCAGTACTTC. Full variable domain (rest looked up from reference TRBV28 and TRBJ2-7): DVKVTQSSRYLVKRTGEKVFLECVQDMDHENMFWYRQDPGLGLRLIYFSYDVKMKEKGDIPEGYSVSREKKERFSLILESASTNQTSMYLCASIGRGRGFYEQYFGPGTRLTVT.

The rearrangement uses TRBV6-1 and TRBJ1-5, with D perhaps TRBD1 (5 bases). Per germline, CDR1 MNHNS and CDR2 SASEGT. With 10 bases removed from V and 2 bases from J, the gap between germline ends came to 12 bases. The CDR3 has 13 amino acids. Here the CDR3 DNA reads TGTGCCACCACAGACAGCCGCAATCAGCCCCAGCATTTT. Its translation: CATTDSRNQPQHF.

The chain is built from TRBV29-1 and TRBJ2-5; 10 nucleotides agree with TRBD2. CDR3 length equals 13 residues. Per germline, CDR1 SQVTM and CDR2 ANQGSEA. V was pared by 6 bases and J by 5 bases, with 6 bases of the junction left unmatched. The CDR3 here is CSVCSGRRETQYF. DNA for the CDR3: TGCAGCGTCTGTAGCGGGAGGCGGGAGACCCAGTACTTC.

V gene TRBV25-1 combines with J gene TRBJ2-7, with D tentatively TRBD2 (7 bases). V was pared by 3 bases and J by 2 bases, with 11 bases between. Germline V gives CDR1 MGHDK, CDR2 SYGVNS. This CDR3 spans 14 amino acids. This CDR3 reads CASSEGGAPYEQYF. CDR3 DNA sequence: TGTGCCAGCAGTGAGGGGGGGGCTCCCTACGAGCAGTACTTC.

The V gene is TRBV7-2, the J gene TRBJ1-4; TRBD1 might be the D (6 bases). This CDR3 spans 13 amino acids. V was clipped by 2 bases and J by 7 bases, with 8 bases between them. The germline gives CDR1 SGHTA, CDR2 FQGNSA. The CDR3 sequence: CASSLPGVEKLFF. CDR3 coding DNA: TGTGCCAGCAGCTTACCAGGGGTTGAAAAACTGTTTTTT.

The chain combines TRBV27 with TRBJ2-5, with D possibly being TRBD1 (7 bases). With 5 bases removed from V and 4 bases from J, the gap between germline ends came to 14 bases. Looked up from germline, CDR1 is MNHEY and CDR2 is SMNVEV (reference sequence). There are 14 residues in the CDR3. The CDR3 sequence is CASSNRQGGETQYF. The CDR3 nucleotides are TGTGCCAGCAGTAACCGACAGGGAGGAGAGACCCAGTACTTC.

The gene calls are TRBV6-1 and TRBJ1-2; D is undetermined. V was shortened by 6 bases and J by 7 bases, with 9 bases between the two germline ends. The CDR3 length is 11 residues. Germline lookup yields CDR1 MNHNS and CDR2 SASEGT. This chain's CDR3 is CASRVKSGYTF. The CDR3 region has the DNA TGTGCCAGCAGGGTTAAGTCTGGCTACACCTTC.